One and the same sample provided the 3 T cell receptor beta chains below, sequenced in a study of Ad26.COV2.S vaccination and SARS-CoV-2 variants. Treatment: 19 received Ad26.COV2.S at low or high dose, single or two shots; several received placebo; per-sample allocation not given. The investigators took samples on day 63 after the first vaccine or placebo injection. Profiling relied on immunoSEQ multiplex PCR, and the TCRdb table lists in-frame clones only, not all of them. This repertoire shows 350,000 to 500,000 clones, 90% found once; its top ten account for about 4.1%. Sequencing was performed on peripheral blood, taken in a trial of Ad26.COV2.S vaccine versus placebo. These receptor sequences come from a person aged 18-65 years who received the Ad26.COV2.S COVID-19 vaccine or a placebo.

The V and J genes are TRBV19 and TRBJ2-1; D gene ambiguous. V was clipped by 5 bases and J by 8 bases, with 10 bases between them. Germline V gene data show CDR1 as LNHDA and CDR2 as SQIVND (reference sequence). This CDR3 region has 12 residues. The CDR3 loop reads CASSFPPDEQFF. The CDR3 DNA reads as TGTGCCAGTAGTTTTCCCCCAGATGAGCAGTTCTTC.

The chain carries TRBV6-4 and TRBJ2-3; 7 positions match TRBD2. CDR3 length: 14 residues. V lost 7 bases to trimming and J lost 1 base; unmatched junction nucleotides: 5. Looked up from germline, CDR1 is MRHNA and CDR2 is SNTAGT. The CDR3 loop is CASTPSGGTDTQYF. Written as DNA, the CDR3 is TGTGCCAGCACCCCTAGCGGAGGCACAGATACGCAGTATTTT.

This chain's CDR3 is CASSAVVPDRHYGYTF. For the CDR3, the DNA is TGTGCCAGCAGCGCAGTAGTCCCCGATCGGCACTATGGCTACACCTTC. The rearrangement joins TRBV7-9 to TRBJ1-2; D remains unclear. The length of the CDR3 is 16 residues. Deletions cut 5 bases from V and 3 bases from J, with 19 bases between. Germline V gene data show CDR1 as SEHNR and CDR2 as FQNEAQ (reference sequence).